Sequencing of this T cell receptor (beta chain) was carried out in a study of blood T cell repertoires in COVID-19. This CDR3 is 16 amino acids long. Germline V gene sequence: CDR1 SGDLS, CDR2 YYNGEE. The J segment lost 0 bases and the V segment lost 4 bases, leaving 7 bases of the junction unmatched. Sequencing used immunoSEQ multiplex PCR; TCRdb keeps in-frame clones, though not all of them. Here the sample spans 80,000 to 100,000 clones, approximately 86% being singletons. The chain has TRBV9 and TRBJ1-1, with 9 bases aligning to TRBD1. Sequencing used peripheral blood. The origin of this receptor is a man aged 45-65 years with COVID-19, enrolled during active disease. The CDR3 loop is CASSPGTGRMNTEAFF. The CDR3 DNA reads as TGTGCCAGCAGCCCGGGGACAGGGAGGATGAACACTGAAGCTTTCTTT.